The 20 T cell receptor beta chains given below trace back to one sample, sequenced in a study of cytomegalovirus exposure and HLA in healthy donors (TCRdb year 2017). Library construction relied on the immunoSEQ multiplex PCR assay. What TCRdb holds here is the immuneACCESS table cut down to in-frame rearrangements. Part of the clones is not present; checked against another copy, under half of the missing clones reflect an unresolved V gene, and the others are unexplained. In all, the sample holds approximately 76,000 clones, and around 94% of those were seen once. The ten largest make up roughly 2.1% of the sample. Sequencing was performed on PBMCs. These receptors were taken from a woman between 18 and 29 years old in good health and CMV-seronegative.

This chain uses TRBV27 with TRBJ2-1; 10 bases match TRBD2. Germline CDR1 and CDR2: MNHEY and SMNVEV (reference sequence). V was pared by 2 bases and J by 6 bases, with 4 bases of the junction left unmatched. The CDR3 length is 15 residues. CDR3 protein: CASSLLAGAFNEQFF. The CDR3 DNA reads TGTGCCAGCAGTTTACTAGCGGGAGCGTTCAATGAGCAGTTCTTC.

The chain is built from TRBV6-6 and TRBJ2-1; D not certain. The germline V gene encodes CDR1 MNHNY and CDR2 SVGAGI (reference sequence). This CDR3 has 13 residues. Trimming stripped 2 bases from V and 5 bases from J, with 7 bases between. CDR3 protein: CASSYRQDNEQFF. CDR3 nucleotide sequence: TGTGCCAGCAGTTACAGACAAGACAATGAGCAGTTCTTC.

The chain combines TRBV30 with TRBJ1-1, with a possible D match to TRBD1 (5 bases). The V gene lost 0 bases and the J gene lost 6 bases, with 11 bases spanning the gap. Germline V gene sequence: CDR1 GTSNPN, CDR2 SVGIG (reference sequence). The CDR3 has 13 amino acids. CDR3 nucleotide sequence: TGTGCCTGGAGTGTACGGAGGGGACCTGAAGCTTTCTTT. Encoded protein: CAWSVRRGPEAFF.

This chain joins TRBV30 and TRBJ2-7; tentatively, D is TRBD1 (6 bases). Germline V gene data show CDR1 as GTSNPN and CDR2 as SVGIG (reference sequence). V was cut by 0 bases and J by 1 base, with 10 bases left in between. The CDR3 length is 14 residues. CDR3 sequence reads: CAWSVQGGSYEQYF. The DNA for the CDR3 is TGTGCCTGGAGTGTACAAGGGGGTTCCTACGAGCAGTACTTC.

The rearrangement joins TRBV29-1 to TRBJ2-2; possibly TRBD1 for D (5 bases). Trimming shortened V by 7 bases and J by 1 base, and 10 bases separated the two germline ends. CDR1 and CDR2 (germline): SQVTM, ANQGSEA. The CDR3 runs 13 residues. This CDR3 is CSAGHLNTGELFF. CDR3 sequence (DNA): TGCAGCGCAGGACACCTGAACACCGGGGAGCTGTTTTTT.

This chain uses TRBV10-1 with TRBJ2-1, with 11 bases matching TRBD1. Germline assignment: CDR1 WNHNN and CDR2 SYGVQD (reference sequence). The junction had 5 bases not matched to a gene; V was cut back by 6 bases and J by 4 bases. The CDR3 spans 15 residues. CDR3 DNA: TGCGCCAGCAGCGCCGGGACAGGGGGGTACAATGAGCAGTTCTTC. It specifies CASSAGTGGYNEQFF.

The V and J genes are TRBV7-9 and TRBJ2-1; D might be TRBD1 (7 bases). Germline values: CDR1 SEHNR, CDR2 FQNEAQ (reference sequence). CDR3 size: 14 residues. V was clipped by 5 bases and J by 7 bases, with 15 bases between them. Here the CDR3 DNA reads TGTGCCAGCAGCGAGCAGGGGGGATTTAATGAGCAGTTCTTC. Amino acid sequence: CASSEQGGFNEQFF.

J is TRBJ1-2 and V is TRBV10-3; 10 nucleotides match TRBD1. This CDR3 has 20 amino acids. The V and J ends lost 2 bases and 1 base, in that order; junction bases with no gene match: 16. Per the germline V gene, CDR1 is ENHRY and CDR2 is SYGVKD. The CDR3, as DNA: TGTGCCATCAGTGAGAGCCTAGTGGAGGGACAGGGGTACTTTAACTATGGCTACACCTTC. Translation gives CAISESLVEGQGYFNYGYTF.

The chain has TRBV6-4 and TRBJ2-7; D is unclear. CDR1 is MRHNA, CDR2 SNTAGT, per germline. The CDR3 totals 13 residues. Deletions cut 6 bases from V and 0 bases from J, with 9 bases between. This CDR3 is CASRRLDSYEQYF. The CDR3 bases are TGTGCCAGCAGAAGACTGGACTCCTACGAGCAGTACTTC.

In DNA form, the CDR3 reads TGTGCCACCAGCAGCCCCCGGGATAGCGGGAGCGTTGAAGAGACCCAGTACTTC. It encodes CATSSPRDSGSVEETQYF. V is TRBV15 and J is TRBJ2-5, with 9 nucleotides matching TRBD2. V lost 3 bases and J lost 3; bases outside the gene matches: 14. The CDR3 totals 18 residues. Germline V gene data show CDR1 as LNHNV and CDR2 as YYDKDF (reference sequence).

The rearrangement uses TRBV5-1 and TRBJ2-1; D is unresolved. This CDR3 is built from 14 residues. V lost 1 base and J lost 9, with 14 bases in between. Germline V gives CDR1 SGHRS, CDR2 YFSETQ. Here the CDR3 reads CASSLRNRVAEQFF. Written as DNA, the CDR3 is TGCGCCAGCAGCTTGAGGAATCGGGTTGCTGAGCAGTTCTTC.

This chain links TRBV11-2 with TRBJ1-1, with unresolved D. The CDR3 sequence is 14 residues long. Germline assignment: CDR1 SGHAT and CDR2 FQNNGV. The V gene lost 1 base and the J gene lost 1 base, with 7 bases spanning the gap. The CDR3 coding sequence is TGTGCCAGCAGCTTAGCATCCCAGAACACTGAAGCTTTCTTT. This translates into CASSLASQNTEAFF.

This rearrangement joins TRBV30 to TRBJ2-7, with a possible D match to TRBD2 (7 bases). Germline V gene data show CDR1 as GTSNPN and CDR2 as SVGIG (reference sequence). Trimming stripped 6 bases from V and 2 bases from J, with 17 bases between. The CDR3 length is 14 residues. CDR3 amino acids: CACTLRGAAYEQYF. The CDR3 coding sequence is TGTGCCTGTACTTTACGGGGGGCTGCCTACGAGCAGTACTTC.

This rearrangement joins TRBV4-1 to TRBJ2-3; 12 bases align to TRBD2. This CDR3 contains 15 residues. Germline CDR1 and CDR2: MGHRA and YSYEKL. V lost 4 bases and J lost 3; bases outside the gene matches: 2. The CDR3 nucleotides read TGCGCCAGCAGCCTCGGACTAGCGGGAACAGATACGCAGTATTTT. Amino acids: CASSLGLAGTDTQYF.

The chain employs TRBV19 and TRBJ1-5, with a possible D match to TRBD1 (6 bases). V lost 8 bases, J lost 1 base, and 12 bases lay in between. The V gene's germline CDR1 is LNHDA and CDR2 SQIVND (reference sequence). This CDR3 contains 14 residues. As DNA, the CDR3 is TGTGCCAGTGCCGCAGGGGACAGCAATCAGCCCCAGCATTTT. Encoded protein: CASAAGDSNQPQHF.

The V call is TRBV19, the J call TRBJ2-1; a possible D gene is TRBD2 (5 bases). CDR1 LNHDA and CDR2 SQIVND come from the germline V gene (reference sequence). The CDR3 consists of 15 residues. The V gene lost 5 bases and the J gene lost 5 bases, with 16 bases spanning the gap. CDR3 sequence: CASSPYEGLDNEQFF. CDR3 nucleotides: TGTGCCAGTAGTCCCTATGAAGGACTCGACAATGAGCAGTTCTTC. The complete variable domain, with remaining parts taken from reference TRBV19 and TRBJ2-1, reads DGGITQSPKYLFRKEGQNVTLSCEQNLNHDAMYWYRQDPGQGLRLIYYSQIVNDFQKGDIAEGYSVSREKKESFPLTVTSAQKNPTAFYLCASSPYEGLDNEQFFGPGTRLTVL.

CDR3 residues: CASSQDHREFSGNTIYF. CDR3 sequence (DNA): TGTGCCAGCAGCCAAGATCACAGGGAGTTCTCTGGAAACACCATATATTTT. The chain combines TRBV14 with TRBJ1-3; D may be TRBD1 (6 bases). Germline V gives CDR1 SGHDN, CDR2 FVKESK. The V and J ends lost 0 bases and 0 bases respectively, with 12 bases between them. The CDR3 is made up of 17 amino acids.

The V call is TRBV6-5, the J call TRBJ1-2; 8 positions match TRBD1. The CDR3 loop spans 16 amino acids. Trimming cost V 0 bases and J 5 bases; bases outside gene matches: 8. Germline values: CDR1 MNHEY, CDR2 SVGAGI. This CDR3 reads CASSYSRTGTSYGYTF. In nucleotides, the CDR3 is TGTGCCAGCAGTTACTCTCGGACAGGGACATCTTATGGCTACACCTTC.

V gene TRBV19 combines with J gene TRBJ1-2; D unresolved. V lost 6 bases and J lost 0, with 8 bases in between. Germline V gene lookup returns CDR1 LNHDA and CDR2 SQIVND (reference sequence). This CDR3 has 13 residues. In nucleotides, the CDR3 is TGTGCCAGTAGACGCCAGTCTAACTATGGCTACACCTTC. Translating gives CASRRQSNYGYTF.

V is TRBV2 and J is TRBJ1-2; TRBD1 agrees at 7 bases. Losses at the gene ends were 10 bases for V and 0 bases for J; bases not matched to a gene: 14. Germline V gives CDR1 SNHLY, CDR2 FYNNEI. The CDR3 is 16 residues long. The CDR3, as DNA: TGTGCCATCCCCGGACAGGAGATGAGTACTAACTATGGCTACACCTTC. Translated, it gives CAIPGQEMSTNYGYTF.